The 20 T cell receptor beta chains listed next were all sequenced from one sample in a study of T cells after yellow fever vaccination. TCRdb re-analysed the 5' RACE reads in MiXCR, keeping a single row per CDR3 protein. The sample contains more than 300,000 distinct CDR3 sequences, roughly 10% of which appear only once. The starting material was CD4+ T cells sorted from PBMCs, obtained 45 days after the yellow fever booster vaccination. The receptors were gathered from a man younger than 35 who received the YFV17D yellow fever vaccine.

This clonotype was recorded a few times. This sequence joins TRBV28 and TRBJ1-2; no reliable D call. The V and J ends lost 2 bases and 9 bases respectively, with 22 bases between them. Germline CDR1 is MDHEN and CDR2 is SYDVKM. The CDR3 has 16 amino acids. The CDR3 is CASSLIRPASVPSYTF. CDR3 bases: TGTGCCAGCAGTTTAATCCGGCCGGCCTCCGTACCTAGCTACACCTTC.

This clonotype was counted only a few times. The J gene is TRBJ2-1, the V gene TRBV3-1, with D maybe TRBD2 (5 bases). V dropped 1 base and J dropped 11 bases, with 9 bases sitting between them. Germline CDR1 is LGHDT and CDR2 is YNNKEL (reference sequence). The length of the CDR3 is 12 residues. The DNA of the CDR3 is TGTGCCAGCAGCCAAGTAGGAGGAAAGCAGTTCTTC. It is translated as CASSQVGGKQFF.

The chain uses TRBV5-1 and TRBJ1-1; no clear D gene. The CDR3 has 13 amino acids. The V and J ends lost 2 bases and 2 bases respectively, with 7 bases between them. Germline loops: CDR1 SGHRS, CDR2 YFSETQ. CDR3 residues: CASSFPDNTEAFF. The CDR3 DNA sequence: TGCGCCAGCAGCTTCCCTGATAACACTGAAGCTTTCTTT.

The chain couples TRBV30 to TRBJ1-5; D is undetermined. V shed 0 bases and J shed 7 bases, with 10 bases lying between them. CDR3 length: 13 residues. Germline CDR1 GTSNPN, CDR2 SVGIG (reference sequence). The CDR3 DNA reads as TGTGCCTGGAGTGTAATTGGGAACCAGCCCCAGCATTTT. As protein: CAWSVIGNQPQHF.

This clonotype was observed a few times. CDR3 sequence: CAGGGLTDTQYF. CDR3 sequence (DNA): TGTGCCGGGGGGGGGCTCACAGATACGCAGTATTTT. The chain links TRBV7-2 to TRBJ2-3; a possible D gene is TRBD2 (7 bases). V was pared by 11 bases and J by 2 bases, with 11 bases between. The CDR3 has 12 amino acids. In germline, CDR1 is SGHTA, CDR2 FQGNSA.

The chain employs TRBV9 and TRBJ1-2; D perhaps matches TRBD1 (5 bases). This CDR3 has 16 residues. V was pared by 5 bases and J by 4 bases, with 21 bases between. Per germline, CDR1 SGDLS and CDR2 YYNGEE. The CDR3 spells CASSGEGPVYAYGYTF. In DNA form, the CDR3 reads TGTGCCAGCAGTGGGGAGGGGCCGGTATATGCCTATGGCTACACCTTC. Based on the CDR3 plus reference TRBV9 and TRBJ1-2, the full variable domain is DSGVTQTPKHLITATGQRVTLRCSPRSGDLSVYWYQQSLDQGLQFLIQYYNGEERAKGNILERFSAQQFPDLHSELNLSSLELGDSALYFCASSGEGPVYAYGYTFGSGTRLTVV.

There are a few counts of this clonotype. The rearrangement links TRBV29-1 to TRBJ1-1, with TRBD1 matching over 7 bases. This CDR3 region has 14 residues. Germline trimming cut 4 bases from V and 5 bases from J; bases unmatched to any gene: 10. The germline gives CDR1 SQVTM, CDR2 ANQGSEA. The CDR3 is CSVVKNRGRTEAFF. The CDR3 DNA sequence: TGCAGCGTTGTCAAAAACAGGGGAAGGACTGAAGCTTTCTTT.

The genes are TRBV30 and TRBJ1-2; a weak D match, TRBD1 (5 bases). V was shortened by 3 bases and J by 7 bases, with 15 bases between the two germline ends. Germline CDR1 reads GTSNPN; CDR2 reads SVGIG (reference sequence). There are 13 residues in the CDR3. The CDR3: CAWRGVRGGGYTF. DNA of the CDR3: TGTGCCTGGAGAGGGGTGAGGGGAGGTGGCTACACCTTC.

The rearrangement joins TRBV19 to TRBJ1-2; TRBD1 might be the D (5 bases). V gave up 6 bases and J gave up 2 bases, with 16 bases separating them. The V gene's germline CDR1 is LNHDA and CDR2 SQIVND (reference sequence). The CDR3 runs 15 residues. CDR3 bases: TGTGCCAGTAGCCACCCCCGACAGACCAACTATGGCTACACCTTC. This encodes CASSHPRQTNYGYTF.

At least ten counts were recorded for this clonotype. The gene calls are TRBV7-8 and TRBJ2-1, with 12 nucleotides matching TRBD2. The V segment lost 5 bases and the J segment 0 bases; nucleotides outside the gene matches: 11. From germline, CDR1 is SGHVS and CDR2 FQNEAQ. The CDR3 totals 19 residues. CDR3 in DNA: TGTGCCAGCAGCCCTCCTTTACGACTAGCGGGGGCCTCCTACAATGAGCAGTTCTTC. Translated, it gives CASSPPLRLAGASYNEQFF.

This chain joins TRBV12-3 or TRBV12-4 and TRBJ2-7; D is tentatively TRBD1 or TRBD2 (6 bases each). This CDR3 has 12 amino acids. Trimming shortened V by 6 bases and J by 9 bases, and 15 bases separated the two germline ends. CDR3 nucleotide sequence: TGTGCCAGCAGGGGGATACAGGGAGGGCAGTACTTC. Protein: CASRGIQGGQYF.

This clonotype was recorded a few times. The CDR3 sequence: CASRHTGAGETQYF. DNA for the CDR3: TGCGCCAGCAGACACACAGGGGCCGGGGAGACCCAGTACTTC. The V and J genes are TRBV5-1 and TRBJ2-5, with 7 nucleotides matching TRBD1. Germline values: CDR1 SGHRS, CDR2 YFSETQ. The CDR3 is 14 residues long. The junction had 9 bases not matched to a gene; V was cut back by 5 bases and J by 5 bases.

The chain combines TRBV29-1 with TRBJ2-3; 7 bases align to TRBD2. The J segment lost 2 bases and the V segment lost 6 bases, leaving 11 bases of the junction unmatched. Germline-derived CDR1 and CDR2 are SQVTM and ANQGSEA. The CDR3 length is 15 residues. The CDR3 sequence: CSVMQGGGPTDTQYF. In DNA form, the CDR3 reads TGCAGCGTCATGCAGGGCGGGGGTCCCACAGATACGCAGTATTTT.

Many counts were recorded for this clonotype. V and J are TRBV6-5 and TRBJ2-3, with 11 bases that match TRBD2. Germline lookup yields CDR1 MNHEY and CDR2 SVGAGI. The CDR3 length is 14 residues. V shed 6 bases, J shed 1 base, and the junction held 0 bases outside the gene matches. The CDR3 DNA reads TGTGCCAGCAGGACTAGCGGGGGCACAGATACGCAGTATTTT. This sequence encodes CASRTSGGTDTQYF.

The CDR3 region has the DNA TGTGCCAGCAGCAAGGTCCTAGCGGGGGGACCTAGCACAGATACGCAGTATTTT. Translating gives CASSKVLAGGPSTDTQYF. The chain employs TRBV3-1 and TRBJ2-3, with 11 bases that match TRBD2. V lost 5 bases to trimming and J lost 0 bases; unmatched junction nucleotides: 10. The CDR3 has 18 amino acids. Germline V gene lookup returns CDR1 LGHDT and CDR2 YNNKEL (reference sequence).

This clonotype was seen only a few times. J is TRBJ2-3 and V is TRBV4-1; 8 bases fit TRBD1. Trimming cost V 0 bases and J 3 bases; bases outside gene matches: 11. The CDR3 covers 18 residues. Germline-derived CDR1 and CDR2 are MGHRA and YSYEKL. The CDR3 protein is CASSQDRFPQGATDTQYF. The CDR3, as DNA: TGCGCCAGCAGCCAAGATCGGTTCCCCCAGGGGGCAACAGATACGCAGTATTTT.

The CDR3 sequence is CASSLHGSYEQYF. The CDR3 bases are TGTGCCAGCAGTTTACACGGGTCTTACGAGCAGTACTTC. The rearrangement uses TRBV12-3 or TRBV12-4 and TRBJ2-7; D remains unclear. There are 13 residues in the CDR3. V lost 2 bases, J lost 4 bases, and 9 bases lay in between.

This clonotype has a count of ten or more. CDR3 loop: CASVSPGQGDIQYF. For the CDR3, the DNA is TGTGCCAGCGTTTCCCCGGGACAGGGCGACATTCAGTACTTC. The chain recombines TRBV28 with TRBJ2-4, with TRBD1 matching 9 bases. J lost 8 bases, V lost 8 bases, and 10 bases had no gene match. Per the germline V gene, CDR1 is MDHEN and CDR2 is SYDVKM. CDR3 length: 14 residues.

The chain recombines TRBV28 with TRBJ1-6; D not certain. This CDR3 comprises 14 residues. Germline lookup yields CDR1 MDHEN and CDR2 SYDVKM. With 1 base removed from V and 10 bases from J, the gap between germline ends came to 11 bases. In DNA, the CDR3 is TGTGCCAGCAGTTTATCAAACCTCGGATCACCCCTCCACTTT. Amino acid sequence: CASSLSNLGSPLHF.

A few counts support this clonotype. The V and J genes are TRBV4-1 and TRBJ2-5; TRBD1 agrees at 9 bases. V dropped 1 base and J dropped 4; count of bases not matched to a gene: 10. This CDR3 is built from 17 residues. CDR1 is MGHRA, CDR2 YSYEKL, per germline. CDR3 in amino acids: CASSQGPARDRAETQYF. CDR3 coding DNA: TGCGCCAGCAGCCAAGGACCGGCTCGGGACAGGGCAGAGACCCAGTACTTC.